The clone carrying this TCR beta chain was seen more than once but under ten times. As yet, its antigen is unknown. The data were obtained in a study of vaccination and CD4 T cells after COVID-19. Study in general: The stimulating agents, overlapping spike peptides, came from SARS-CoV-2, HCoV-NL63, HCoV-OC43 and HCoV-229E.

As for treatment: roughly 11-day PBMC culture with coronavirus spike peptide pools or control peptides (ViraFEST assay). The CDR3 consists of 15 residues. The V end lost 1 base, the J end lost 6 bases, and 15 bases lay between the germline ends. Germline V CDR1 and CDR2: WSHSY, SAAADI. Researchers used the Oncomine TCR Beta short-read assay to sequence DNA from cultured CD4+ T cells. One entry per CDR3 protein results from TCRdb running MiXCR on the PCR reads. The repertoire has around 15,000 distinct CDR3 sequences, around 72% of them found once; the top ten carry approximately 9.1%. The TCR was taken from a human donor who received a COVID-19 vaccine. This specimen consisted of CD4+ T cells from blood, cultured in vitro, obtained after SARS-CoV-2 vaccination. V is TRBV10-2 and J is TRBJ1-2, with D perhaps matching TRBD1 (6 bases). The CDR3 DNA follows: TGCGCCAGCAGTGAGTTCCGGACAGTTTTAGATGGCTACACCTTC. Translating it yields CASSEFRTVLDGYTF.